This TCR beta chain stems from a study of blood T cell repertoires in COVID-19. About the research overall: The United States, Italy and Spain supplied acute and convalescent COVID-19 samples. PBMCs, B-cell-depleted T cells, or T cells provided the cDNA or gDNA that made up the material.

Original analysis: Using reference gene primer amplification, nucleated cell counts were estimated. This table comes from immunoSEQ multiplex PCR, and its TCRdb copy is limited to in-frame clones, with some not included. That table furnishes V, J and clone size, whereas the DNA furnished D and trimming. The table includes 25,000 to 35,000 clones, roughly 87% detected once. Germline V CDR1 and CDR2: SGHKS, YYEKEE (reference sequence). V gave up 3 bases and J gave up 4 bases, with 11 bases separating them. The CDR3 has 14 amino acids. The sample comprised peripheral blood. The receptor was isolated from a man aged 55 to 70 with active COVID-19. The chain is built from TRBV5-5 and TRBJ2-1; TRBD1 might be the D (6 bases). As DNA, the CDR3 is TGTGCCAGCAGCTCCGGACAGCTATACAATGAGCAGTTCTTC. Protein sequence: CASSSGQLYNEQFF. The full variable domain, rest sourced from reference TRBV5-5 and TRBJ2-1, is DAGVTQSPTHLIKTRGQQVTLRCSPISGHKSVSWYQQVLGQGPQFIFQYYEKEERGRGNFPDRFSARQFPNYSSELNVNALLLGDSALYLCASSSGQLYNEQFFGPGTRLTVL.